This is a list of T cell receptor beta chains from one sample in a study of T cell changes during pregnancy in multiple sclerosis. Generated by immunoSEQ multiplex PCR, the TCRdb table keeps only in-frame clones and is missing some. Counted here are about 77,000 clones, just over 90% occurring once; the ten biggest clones make up about 2.5%. The sequenced sample was peripheral blood, obtained after pregnancy. These receptor sequences come from a female donor in good health, enrolled as a control in a pregnancy study. CDR3s include the opening cysteine and the closing phenylalanine or tryptophan. Each record gives: D gene, V gene, clone size, J gene, CDR3 DNA, CDR3 protein. The D gene is left open where the match is weak. Clone size, where shown, is once, few, many, or a class for clones that have expanded.

>NA|TRBV28|NA|TRBJ2-1
TGTGCCAGCAGGCCCACAGGAGTCCTGGAGTTCTTC
CASRPTGVLEFF
>NA|TRBV27|NA|TRBJ2-2
TGTGCCAGCAGTTCCTTCCTAGCCGGGGAGCTGTTTTTT
CASSSFLAGELFF
>TRBD1|TRBV28|NA|TRBJ1-4
TGTGCCAGCAGTTCGAGCCGGGACAGGGTTTCCGTAGTTGATGAAAAACTGTTTTTT
CASSSSRDRVSVVDEKLFF
>TRBD1|TRBV15|NA|TRBJ1-2
TGTGCCACCAGCAGAGATCTTAATCTTCTCTCAGGGGGCGTATTTGACTATGGCTACACCTTC
CATSRDLNLLSGGVFDYGYTF
>NA|TRBV7-2|NA|TRBJ2-1
TGTGCCAGCAGCCCCCCCGACAGGCACTTGCAGTTCTTC
CASSPPDRHLQFF
>TRBD1|TRBV6-1|NA|TRBJ1-1
TGTGCCAGCAGTGCAGGGGGGAACACTGAAGCTTTCTTT
CASSAGGNTEAFF
>TRBD1|TRBV29-1|NA|TRBJ2-7
TGCAGCGTTGAAGGAATCAGGACAGGGGTCACCTACGAGCAGTACTTC
CSVEGIRTGVTYEQYF
>NA|TRBV5-5|NA|TRBJ1-2
TGTGCCAGCAGCTTACGCCCCCCGGAAACGGGTAACTATGGCTACACCTTC
CASSLRPPETGNYGYTF
>TRBD1|TRBV5-4|once|TRBJ1-2
TGTGCCAGCAGCTTGGGACAGGGCAGGGCTGGCTACACCTTC
CASSLGQGRAGYTF
>TRBD1|TRBV9|NA|TRBJ2-2
TGTGCCAGCAGCGCCCAAGGGGGCATCACCGGGGAGCTGTTTTTT
CASSAQGGITGELFF
>NA|TRBV7-9|NA|TRBJ2-3
TGTGCCAGCAGCTTGACCCGCCGGGGGGCCGATACGCAGTATTTT
CASSLTRRGADTQYF
>NA|TRBV2|NA|TRBJ1-1
TGTGCCAGCAGTGAGTTCGCTGAAGCTTTCTTT
CASSEFAEAFF
>NA|TRBV20-1|NA|TRBJ2-7
TGCAGTGCTAGGAGGTACTACGAGCAGTACTTC
CSARRYYEQYF
>NA|TRBV7-3|NA|TRBJ2-5
TGTGCCAGCAGCTTATACGGACTCCAAGAGACCCAGTACTTC
CASSLYGLQETQYF
>TRBD1|TRBV6-4|NA|TRBJ1-2
TGTGCCAGCAGTGACACGCCGGGACAGGGACTCCTTCGCTTC
CASSDTPGQGLLRF
>NA|TRBV7-9|NA|TRBJ1-1
TGTGCCAGCAGCCATCGGGACTCCTGGAACACTGAAGCTTTCTTT
CASSHRDSWNTEAFF
>TRBD1|TRBV6-4|NA|TRBJ2-1
TGTGCCAGCAGTGACACGACAGGGGGCTCCTACAATGAGCAGTTCTTC
CASSDTTGGSYNEQFF
>NA|TRBV6-5|NA|TRBJ2-2
TGTGCCAGCAGTTACATACCCTCCGGCACCGGGGAGCTGTTTTTT
CASSYIPSGTGELFF
>TRBD1|TRBV7-2|NA|TRBJ1-4
TGTGCCAGCAGCCTGGACAGGGGGCATGAAAAACTGTTTTTT
CASSLDRGHEKLFF
>TRBD2|TRBV18|NA|TRBJ2-1
TGTGCCAGCTCACCGAGGACTAGCGGGAGTGGTGGGCTTTACAATGAGCAGTTCTTC
CASSPRTSGSGGLYNEQFF
>NA|TRBV19|NA|TRBJ2-7
TGTGCCAGTACCGGGGACAACACCTACGAGCAGTACTTC
CASTGDNTYEQYF
>TRBD2|TRBV13|NA|TRBJ2-1
TGTGCCAGCAGCTTAGCTGGACTAGCGGAAAATGAGCAGTTCTTC
CASSLAGLAENEQFF
>TRBD1|TRBV4-1|NA|TRBJ1-2
TGCGCCAGCAGCCAAGACCGATCCGGACAGGGGGGTGGCTACACCTTC
CASSQDRSGQGGGYTF
>TRBD2|TRBV5-1|NA|TRBJ2-2
TGCGCCAGCAGCTCCCGGGTCACTAGCGGGGCATTTTTTTACGGGGAGCTGTTTTTT
CASSSRVTSGAFFYGELFF
>NA|TRBV7-2|NA|TRBJ2-7
TGTGCCAGCAGCCGCTCTAGTATCGGCTACGAGCAGTACTTC
CASSRSSIGYEQYF
>NA|TRBV7-7|once|TRBJ2-1
TGTGCTAGCAGCCCGGACAGAAGCTCCTACAATGAGCAGTTCTTC
CASSPDRSSYNEQFF
>NA|TRBV5-3|NA|TRBJ2-1
TGTGCCAGAAGTGAGCCGCGCCCCAATGAGCAGTTCTTC
CARSEPRPNEQFF
>NA|TRBV11-2|once|TRBJ1-3
TGTGCCAGCAGCTTCGGAGCTGGAAACACCATATATTTT
CASSFGAGNTIYF
>TRBD1|TRBV14|NA|TRBJ1-2
TGTGCCAGCAGCCCCTCGTCAGCCAACAGGGGAAACTATGGCTACACCTTC
CASSPSSANRGNYGYTF
>NA|TRBV4-2|NA|TRBJ1-1
TGTGCCAGCAGCCAAGACACGACAGTTATGAACACTGAAGCTTTCTTT
CASSQDTTVMNTEAFF
>TRBD1|TRBV7-8|NA|TRBJ2-7
TGTGCCAGCAGCTTAGCGACAGGGACGGTCTACGAGCAGTACTTC
CASSLATGTVYEQYF
>NA|TRBV7-9|NA|TRBJ2-7
TGTGCCAGCAGCTCCAGCGCAGGGAGGTCCGAGCAGTACTTC
CASSSSAGRSEQYF
>TRBD2|TRBV29-1|NA|TRBJ2-1
TGCAGCGTTGTAGGTGAGCGGGAGGGCCGACACAATGAGCAGTTCTTC
CSVVGEREGRHNEQFF
>NA|TRBV6-5|NA|TRBJ1-1
TGTGCCAGCAGTTACTTGGGGGAGGCTGAAGCTTTCTTT
CASSYLGEAEAFF